This T cell receptor beta chain was retrieved from a study of T-cell memory formation after mild COVID-19 (dated by TCRdb to about 2021). In terms of the full investigation: TCR sequence clusters from the two donors were found to be largely donor specific. T-cell clones expanding and contracting after mild COVID-19 in two donors were tracked by longitudinal TCRalpha and TCRbeta repertoire sequencing. Two young, previously healthy adult volunteers made up the cohort, one male and one female.

The germline V gene supplies CDR1 MDHEN and CDR2 SYDVKM. The junction carries 24 bases between V and J, which are trimmed by 6 bases and 1 base respectively. The CDR3 goes from the cysteine to the phenylalanine over 18 residues. Solely the CDR3 DNA is kept, with 54 bases framed from the first base. The data were produced on an Illumina NovaSeq 6000. Using 5'RACE with constant-segment primers, TCRalpha and TCRbeta cDNA libraries were constructed, with sample barcodes and unique molecular identifiers added in the process. Trizol reagent was used to extract RNA from every sample. The libraries were amplified in two PCR steps, and the second step added a second sample barcode and Illumina TruSeq adapters. Sequencing of the libraries was done on an Illumina NovaSeq, producing 2 x 150 bp paired-end reads. The authors' analysis ran thus. Reads were demultiplexed and collapsed into UMI-guided consensus sequences with migec v1.2.7. With mixcr v2.1.11, UMI consensuses were aligned to TRA and TRB V and J templates and assembled into clonotypes. Clonotypes were classified as expanded or contracted when called significant by both edgeR and NoisET, with noise models trained on biological replicates. For edgeR calls, the cutoffs were a false discovery rate-adjusted p below 0.01 and a log2 fold-change threshold of 1. PCA with hierarchical clustering of max-normalized trajectories of the 1000 most abundant clonotypes was used as exploratory dynamics analysis. The CD4 or CD8 phenotype of responding clones was assigned using the separately sequenced CD4+ and CD8+ repertoires. TCRdb reprocessing: public reads trimmed at Q25 with fastp, clones called with MiXCR, in-frame beta chains kept. Each entry merges the rows of one CDR3 protein and shows their most common DNA and genes. TCRdb's processing, not the study's, gives the V and J calls here. Across this sample there are about 410,000 distinct CDR3 sequences, with more than 20% seen only once. Together, the top ten hold around 14% of the sample.

PBMCs were isolated by Ficoll-Paque density gradient centrifugation. General findings and caveats noted by the study authors: From day 15 to 85, contracting clones showed balanced CD4/CD8 phenotypes, whereas a second wave of clones that expanded from day 15 to 37 leaned towards CD4+. SARS-CoV-2 specificity of the second-wave clones peaking on day 37 was not confirmed. Some responding clones were detected in pre-infection memory, which suggested that pre-existing cross-reactive memory T cells had joined the SARS-CoV-2 response. Contracting CD4+ clones appeared mostly in the CM and EM memory subsets, whereas CD8+ clones were enriched in EMRA. The study included only a couple of mild cases, and larger cohorts that include severe cases with pre-infection samples were judged to be necessary.

This clonotype was recorded a few times. What antigen it recognizes has not been identified. No base-level quality is on record; no much larger clone is a single base apart. This sequence was found in an adult woman who had mild COVID-19 (a few samples of this study predate the infection). The sample titles of this study are shuffled in the database, so cell type and time point are left out; the donor was told from shared clones. The chain employs TRBV28 and TRBJ2-5; TRBD2 is a possible D gene, resting on 6 matching bases. What was sequenced was PBMCs or a T cell subset sorted from them (not recorded which). The nucleotide sequence reads as follows: TGTGCCAGCAGCTTGCGACTAGTTGTTTTTGGTCGCCAAGAGACCCAGTACTTC. It codes for CASSLRLVVFGRQETQYF.